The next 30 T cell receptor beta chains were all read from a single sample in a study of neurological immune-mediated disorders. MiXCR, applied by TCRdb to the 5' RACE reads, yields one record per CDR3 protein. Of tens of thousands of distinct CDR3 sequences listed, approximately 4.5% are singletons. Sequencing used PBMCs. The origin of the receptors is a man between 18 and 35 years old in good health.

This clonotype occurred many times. CDR3 residues: CASSTPRVGNTEAFF. The CDR3 nucleotides are TGTGCCAGCAGTACGCCTAGGGTCGGGAACACTGAAGCTTTCTTT. The chain carries TRBV6-5 and TRBJ1-1, with D unclear. Germline-derived CDR1 and CDR2 are MNHEY and SVGAGI. V lost 5 bases to trimming and J lost 1 base, with 14 bases between them. The CDR3 loop spans 15 amino acids.

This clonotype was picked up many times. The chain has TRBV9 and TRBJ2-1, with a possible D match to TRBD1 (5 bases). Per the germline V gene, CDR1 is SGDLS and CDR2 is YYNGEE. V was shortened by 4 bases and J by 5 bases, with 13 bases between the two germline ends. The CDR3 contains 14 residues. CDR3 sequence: CASSLGLLNNEQFF. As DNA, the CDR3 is TGTGCCAGCAGCCTGGGGCTCCTAAACAATGAGCAGTTCTTC.

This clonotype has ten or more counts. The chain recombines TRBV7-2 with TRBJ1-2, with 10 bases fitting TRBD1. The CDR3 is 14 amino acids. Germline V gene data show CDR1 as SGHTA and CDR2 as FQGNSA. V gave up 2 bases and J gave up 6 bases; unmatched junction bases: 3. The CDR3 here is CASSLSGTGDGYTF. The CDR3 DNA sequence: TGTGCCAGCAGCTTATCCGGGACAGGGGATGGCTACACCTTC.

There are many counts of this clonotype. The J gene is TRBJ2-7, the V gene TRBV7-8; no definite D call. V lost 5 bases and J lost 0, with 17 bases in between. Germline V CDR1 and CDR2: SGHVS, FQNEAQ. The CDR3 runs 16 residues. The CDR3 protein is CASSQIRTESSYEQYF. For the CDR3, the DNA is TGTGCCAGCAGCCAAATCCGGACCGAAAGCTCCTACGAGCAGTACTTC.

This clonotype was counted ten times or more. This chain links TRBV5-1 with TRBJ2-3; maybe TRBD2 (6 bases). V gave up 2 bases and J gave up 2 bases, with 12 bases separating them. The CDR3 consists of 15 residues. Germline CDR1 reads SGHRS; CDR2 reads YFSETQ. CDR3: CASSFGTPFTDTQYF. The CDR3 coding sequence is TGCGCCAGCAGCTTTGGGACTCCCTTCACAGATACGCAGTATTTT.

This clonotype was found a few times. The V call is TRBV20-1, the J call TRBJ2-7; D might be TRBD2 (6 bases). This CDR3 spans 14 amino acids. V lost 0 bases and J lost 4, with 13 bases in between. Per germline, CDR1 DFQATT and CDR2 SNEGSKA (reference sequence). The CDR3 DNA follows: TGCAGTGCTAGAGACCCATCGGGGGTGTACGAGCAGTACTTC. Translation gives CSARDPSGVYEQYF.

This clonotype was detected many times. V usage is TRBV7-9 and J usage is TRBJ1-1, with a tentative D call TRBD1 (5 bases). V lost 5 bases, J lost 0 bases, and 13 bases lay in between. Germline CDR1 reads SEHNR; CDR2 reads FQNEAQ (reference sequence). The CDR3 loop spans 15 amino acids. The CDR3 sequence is CASSGPGRLNTEAFF. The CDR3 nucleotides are TGTGCCAGCAGCGGACCGGGACGGCTGAACACTGAAGCTTTCTTT.

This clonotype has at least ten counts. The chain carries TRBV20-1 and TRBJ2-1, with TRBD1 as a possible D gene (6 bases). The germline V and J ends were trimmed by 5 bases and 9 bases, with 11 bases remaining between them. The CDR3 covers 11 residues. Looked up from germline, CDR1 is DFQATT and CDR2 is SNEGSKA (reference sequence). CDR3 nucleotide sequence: TGCAGTGCTCAGGGGTGGACTGAGCAGTTCTTC. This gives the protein CSAQGWTEQFF.

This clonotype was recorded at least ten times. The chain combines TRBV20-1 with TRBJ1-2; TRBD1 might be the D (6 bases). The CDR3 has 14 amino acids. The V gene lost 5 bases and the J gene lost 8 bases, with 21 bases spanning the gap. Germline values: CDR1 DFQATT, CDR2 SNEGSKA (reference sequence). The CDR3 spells CSAAGGATSGGYTF. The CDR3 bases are TGCAGTGCTGCGGGGGGGGCCACCTCGGGGGGCTACACCTTC.

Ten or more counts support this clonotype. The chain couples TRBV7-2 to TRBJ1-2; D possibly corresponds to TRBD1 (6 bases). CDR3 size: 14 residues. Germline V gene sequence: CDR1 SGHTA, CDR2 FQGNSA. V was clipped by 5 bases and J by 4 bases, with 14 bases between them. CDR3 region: CASSLWTEIYGYTF. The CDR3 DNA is TGTGCCAGCAGCCTCTGGACAGAGATCTATGGCTACACCTTC.

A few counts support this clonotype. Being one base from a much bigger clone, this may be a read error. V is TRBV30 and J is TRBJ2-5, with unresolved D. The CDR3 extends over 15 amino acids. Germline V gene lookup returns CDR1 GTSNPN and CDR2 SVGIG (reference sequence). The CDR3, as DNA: TGTGTCACACGCGACGGCGCATGGGATGGGGAGACCCAGTACTTC. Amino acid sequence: CVTRDGAWDGETQYF.

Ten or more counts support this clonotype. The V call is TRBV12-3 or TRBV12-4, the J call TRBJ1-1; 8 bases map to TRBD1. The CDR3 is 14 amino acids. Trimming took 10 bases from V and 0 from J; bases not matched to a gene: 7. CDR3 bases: TGTGCCACTAAGACAGGGGCGGTGAACACTGAAGCTTTCTTT. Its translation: CATKTGAVNTEAFF.

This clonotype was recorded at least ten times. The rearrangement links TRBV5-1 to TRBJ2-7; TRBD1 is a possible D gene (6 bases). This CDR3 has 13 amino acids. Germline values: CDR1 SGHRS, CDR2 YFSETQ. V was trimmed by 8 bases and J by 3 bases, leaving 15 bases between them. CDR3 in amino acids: CASSKGEDYEQYF. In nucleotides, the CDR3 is TGCGCCAGTTCGAAGGGGGAAGACTACGAGCAGTACTTC.

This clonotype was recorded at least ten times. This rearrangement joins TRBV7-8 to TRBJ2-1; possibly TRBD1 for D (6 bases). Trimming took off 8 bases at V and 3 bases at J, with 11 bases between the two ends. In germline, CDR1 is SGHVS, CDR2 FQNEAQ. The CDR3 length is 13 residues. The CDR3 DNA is TGTGCCAGCGCTCCGGGACACTACAATGAGCAGTTCTTC. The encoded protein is CASAPGHYNEQFF.

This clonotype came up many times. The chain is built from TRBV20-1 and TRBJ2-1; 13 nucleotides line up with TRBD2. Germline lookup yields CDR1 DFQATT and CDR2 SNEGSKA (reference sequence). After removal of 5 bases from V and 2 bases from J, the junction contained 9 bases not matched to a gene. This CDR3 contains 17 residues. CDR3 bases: TGCAGTGCTCAGCCCCGGGGACTAGCGGGACCCTACAATGAGCAGTTCTTC. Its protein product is CSAQPRGLAGPYNEQFF.

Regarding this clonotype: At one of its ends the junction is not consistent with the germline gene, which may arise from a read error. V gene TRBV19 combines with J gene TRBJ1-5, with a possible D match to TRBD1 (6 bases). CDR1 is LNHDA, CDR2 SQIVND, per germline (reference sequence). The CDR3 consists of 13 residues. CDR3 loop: CDSSQDRPKPQHF. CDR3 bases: TGTGACAGTAGTCAAGACAGGCCTAAGCCCCAACATTTT.

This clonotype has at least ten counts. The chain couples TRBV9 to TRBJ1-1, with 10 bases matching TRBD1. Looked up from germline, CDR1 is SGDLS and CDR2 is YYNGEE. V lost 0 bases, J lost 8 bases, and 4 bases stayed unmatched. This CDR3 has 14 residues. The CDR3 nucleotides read TGTGCCAGCAGCGTAGGGGGGACAGGGGCAGAAGCTTTCTTT. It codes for CASSVGGTGAEAFF.

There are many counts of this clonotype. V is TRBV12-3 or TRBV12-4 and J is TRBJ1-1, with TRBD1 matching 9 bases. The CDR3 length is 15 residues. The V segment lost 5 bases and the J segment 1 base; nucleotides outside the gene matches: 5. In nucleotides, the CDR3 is TGTGCCAGCAGTCGAACGACAGGGGGGAACACTGAAGCTTTCTTT. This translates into CASSRTTGGNTEAFF.

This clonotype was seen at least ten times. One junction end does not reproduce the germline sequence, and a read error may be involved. The CDR3 coding sequence is TGTGCCAGCAGCTTAGGGGGCTACGAGCAGTACTTC. This codes for CASSLGGYEQYF. This chain links TRBV5-1 with TRBJ2-7, with a possible D match to TRBD1 (6 bases). Germline values: CDR1 SGHRS, CDR2 YFSETQ. CDR3 length: 12 residues. The full variable domain, completed using reference TRBV5-1 and TRBJ2-7, is KAGVTQTPRYLIKTRGQQVTLSCSPISGHRSVSWYQQTPGQGLQFLFEYFSETQRNKGNFPGRFSGRQFSNSRSEMNVSTLELGDSALYLCASSLGGYEQYFGPGTRLTVT.

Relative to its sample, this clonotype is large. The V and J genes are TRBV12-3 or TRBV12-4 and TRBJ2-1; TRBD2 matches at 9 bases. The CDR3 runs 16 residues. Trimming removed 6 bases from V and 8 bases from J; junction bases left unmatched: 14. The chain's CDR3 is CASSQSSGVIRYEQFF. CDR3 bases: TGTGCCAGCAGCCAGTCTAGCGGGGTGATTCGGTATGAGCAGTTCTTC.

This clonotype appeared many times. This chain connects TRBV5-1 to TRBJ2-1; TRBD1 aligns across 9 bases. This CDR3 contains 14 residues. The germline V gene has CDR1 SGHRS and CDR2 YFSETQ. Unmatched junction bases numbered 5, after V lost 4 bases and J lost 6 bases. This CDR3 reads CASSPTGGINEQFF. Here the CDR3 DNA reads TGCGCCAGCAGCCCGACAGGGGGGATCAATGAGCAGTTCTTC.

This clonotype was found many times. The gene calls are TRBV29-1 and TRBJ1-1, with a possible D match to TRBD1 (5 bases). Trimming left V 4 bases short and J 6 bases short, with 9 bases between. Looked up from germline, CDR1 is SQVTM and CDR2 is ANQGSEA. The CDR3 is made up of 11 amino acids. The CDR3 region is CSVGGVAEAFF. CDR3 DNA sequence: TGCAGCGTTGGGGGGGTAGCTGAAGCTTTCTTT.

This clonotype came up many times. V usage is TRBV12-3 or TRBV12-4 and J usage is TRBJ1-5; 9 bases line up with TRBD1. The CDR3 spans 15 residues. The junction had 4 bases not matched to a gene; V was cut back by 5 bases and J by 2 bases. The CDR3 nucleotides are TGTGCCAGCAGTATGACAGGGGGGCGCAATCAGCCCCAGCATTTT. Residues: CASSMTGGRNQPQHF.

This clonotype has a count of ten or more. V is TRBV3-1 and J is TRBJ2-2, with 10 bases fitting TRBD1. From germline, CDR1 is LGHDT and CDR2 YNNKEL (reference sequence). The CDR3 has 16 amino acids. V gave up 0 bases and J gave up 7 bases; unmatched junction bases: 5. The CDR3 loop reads CASSQEGQGRFGELFF. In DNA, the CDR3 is TGTGCCAGCAGCCAAGAGGGACAGGGGCGATTCGGGGAGCTGTTTTTT.

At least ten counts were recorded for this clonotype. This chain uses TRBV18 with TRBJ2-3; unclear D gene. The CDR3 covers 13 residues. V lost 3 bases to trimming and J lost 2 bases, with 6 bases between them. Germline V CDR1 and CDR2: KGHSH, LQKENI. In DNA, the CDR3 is TGTGCCAGCTCACCGCGGAACACAGATACGCAGTATTTT. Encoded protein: CASSPRNTDTQYF.

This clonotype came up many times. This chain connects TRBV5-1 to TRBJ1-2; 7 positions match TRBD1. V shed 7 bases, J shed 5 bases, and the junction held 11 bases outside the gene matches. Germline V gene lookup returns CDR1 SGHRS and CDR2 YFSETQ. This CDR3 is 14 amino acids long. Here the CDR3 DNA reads TGCGCCAGCTTTAATCCGGGACAGACGTATGGCTACACCTTC. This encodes CASFNPGQTYGYTF.

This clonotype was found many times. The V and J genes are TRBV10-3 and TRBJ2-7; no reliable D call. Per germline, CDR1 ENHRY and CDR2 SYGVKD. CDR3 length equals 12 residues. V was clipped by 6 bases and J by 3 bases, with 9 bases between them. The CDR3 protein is CAIRDGLYEQYF. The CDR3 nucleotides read TGTGCCATCAGAGACGGCCTCTACGAGCAGTACTTC.

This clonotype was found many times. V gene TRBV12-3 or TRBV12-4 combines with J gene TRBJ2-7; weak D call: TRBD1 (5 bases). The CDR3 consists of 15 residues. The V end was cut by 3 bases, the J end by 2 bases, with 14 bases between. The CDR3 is CASSFQGNRPYEQYF. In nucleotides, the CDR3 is TGTGCCAGCAGTTTTCAGGGAAATCGACCCTACGAGCAGTACTTC.

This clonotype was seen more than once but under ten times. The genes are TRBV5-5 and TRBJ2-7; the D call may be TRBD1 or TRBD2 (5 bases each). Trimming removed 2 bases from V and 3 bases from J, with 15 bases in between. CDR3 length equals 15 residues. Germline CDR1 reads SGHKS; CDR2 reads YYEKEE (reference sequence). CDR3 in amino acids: CASSFLGDPRYEQYF. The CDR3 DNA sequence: TGTGCCAGCAGCTTTCTCGGGGACCCCCGCTACGAGCAGTACTTC. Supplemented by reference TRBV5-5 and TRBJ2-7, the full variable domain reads DAGVTQSPTHLIKTRGQQVTLRCSPISGHKSVSWYQQVLGQGPQFIFQYYEKEERGRGNFPDRFSARQFPNYSSELNVNALLLGDSALYLCASSFLGDPRYEQYFGPGTRLTVT.

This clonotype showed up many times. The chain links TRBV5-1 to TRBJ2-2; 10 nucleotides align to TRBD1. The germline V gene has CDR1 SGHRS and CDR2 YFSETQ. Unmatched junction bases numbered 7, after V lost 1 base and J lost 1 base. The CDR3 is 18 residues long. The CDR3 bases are TGCGCCAGCAGCTTGAATTGGGACAGGGGCCTGAACACCGGGGAGCTGTTTTTT. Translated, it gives CASSLNWDRGLNTGELFF.